The TCR beta chain under discussion was sequenced for a study of blood T cell repertoires in COVID-19. Turning to the study itself: PBMCs, B-cell-depleted T cells, or T cells provided the cDNA or gDNA that made up the material.

Patients of the Seattle cohort, enrolled during active infection, were followed longitudinally. The authors' processing: From reference gene primer amplification, estimates of nucleated cell counts were derived. Profiled with immunoSEQ multiplex PCR; TCRdb holds only in-frame clones, not every one. The DNA gave D and trimming, while V, J and clone size come from that table. Of 400,000 to 450,000 clones listed, around 90% are singletons. This CDR3 is 15 amino acids long. The junction had 2 bases not matched to a gene; V was cut back by 0 bases and J by 5 bases. Germline V gives CDR1 LGHNA, CDR2 YNFKEQ. Of note for this clone: The same CDR3 arises from other DNA sequences in this sample as well.

The sequencing sample was made of peripheral blood. This clonotype originated in a man between 18 and 35 years old with COVID-19, enrolled during active disease. The chain uses TRBV4-2 and TRBJ2-3; 10 bases map to TRBD2. This CDR3 is CASSQDLAGVDTQYF. The CDR3 nucleotides read TGTGCCAGCAGCCAAGATCTAGCGGGAGTAGATACGCAGTATTTT.